This is a list of T cell receptor beta chains from one sample in a study of memory CD4+ T cells and cytomegalovirus serostatus. Libraries were prepared by immunoSEQ multiplex PCR; TCRdb keeps only in-frame clonotypes and omits some of them. The profile shows just under 95,000 clones, 75% to 85% of them singletons. The specimen was memory CD4+ T cells from blood. The receptor source for this set is an adult in good health and CMV-seropositive. Each CDR3 is given with its conserved first and last residue. The D gene is left open where the match is weak. Rows may omit the clone size; those that give it use once, few, many or a size class.

D: .; J: TRBJ2-7; size: .; V: TRBV18; CDR3: CASSPPGSAGAKEQYF; DNA: TGTGCCAGCTCACCTCCCGGGTCGGCGGGGGCGAAAGAGCAGTACTTC
D: .; J: TRBJ2-5; size: .; V: TRBV18; CDR3: CASSPQNPGLGGRETQYF; DNA: TGTGCCAGCTCACCACAAAATCCGGGTCTCGGGGGGCGAGAGACCCAGTACTTC
D: TRBD2; J: TRBJ2-7; size: .; V: TRBV19; CDR3: CASSDSSGYSYEQYF; DNA: TGTGCCAGTAGTGATTCTAGCGGGTACAGCTACGAGCAGTACTTC
D: TRBD1; J: TRBJ2-7; size: medium-sized; V: TRBV9; CDR3: CASSEGQGWNYEQYF; DNA: TGTGCCAGCAGCGAGGGACAGGGGTGGAACTACGAGCAGTACTTC
D: TRBD2; J: TRBJ2-1; size: .; V: TRBV5-4; CDR3: CASSQTSGRNLYNEQFF; DNA: TGTGCCAGCAGCCAAACTAGCGGGAGGAATCTCTACAATGAGCAGTTCTTC
D: .; J: TRBJ2-7; size: .; V: TRBV5-7; CDR3: CASSLAGFRGVYEQYF; DNA: TGTGCCAGCAGCCTCGCGGGGTTTCGAGGGGTCTACGAGCAGTACTTC
D: TRBD1; J: TRBJ2-6; size: .; V: TRBV5-5; CDR3: CASSPRTGVSSGANVLTF; DNA: TGTGCCAGCAGCCCCCGGACAGGGGTATCCTCTGGGGCCAACGTCCTGACTTTC
D: .; J: TRBJ2-2; size: few; V: TRBV6-1; CDR3: CASTHGRTGELFF; DNA: TGTGCCAGCACCCACGGTAGGACCGGGGAGCTGTTTTTT
D: .; J: TRBJ1-4; size: .; V: TRBV2; CDR3: CASRDSGAANEKLFF; DNA: TGTGCCAGCAGGGACTCGGGGGCGGCTAATGAAAAACTGTTTTTT
D: .; J: TRBJ2-7; size: .; V: TRBV13; CDR3: CASSRGSYKNSYEQYF; DNA: TGTGCCAGCAGCCGGGGTAGTTACAAGAACTCCTACGAGCAGTACTTC
D: .; J: TRBJ1-2; size: .; V: TRBV19; CDR3: CASSMAGKSDGYTF; DNA: TGTGCCAGTAGTATGGCCGGGAAATCGGATGGCTACACCTTC
D: TRBD2; J: TRBJ2-1; size: .; V: TRBV19; CDR3: CASRPGLAVLNEQFF; DNA: TGTGCCAGTAGGCCGGGACTAGCGGTCCTCAATGAGCAGTTCTTC
D: .; J: TRBJ2-1; size: .; V: TRBV12-2; CDR3: CADFRDMSSYNEQFF; DNA: TGTGCAGACTTCCGGGACATGAGCTCCTACAATGAGCAGTTCTTC
D: .; J: TRBJ1-1; size: .; V: TRBV29-1; CDR3: CSVEDWGGSYDTEAFF; DNA: TGCAGCGTTGAAGATTGGGGGGGGTCATACGACACTGAAGCTTTCTTT
D: TRBD2; J: TRBJ2-1; size: .; V: TRBV7-9; CDR3: CASSLTSGSLSEQFF; DNA: TGTGCCAGCAGCTTAACTAGCGGGAGTCTAAGTGAGCAGTTCTTC
D: .; J: TRBJ2-7; size: .; V: TRBV6-5; CDR3: CASSQTLSYEQYF; DNA: TGTGCCAGCAGTCAGACCCTATCCTACGAGCAGTACTTC
D: TRBD1; J: TRBJ2-3; size: .; V: TRBV19; CDR3: CASSDDRGVDPGTDTQYF; DNA: TGTGCCAGTAGTGATGACAGGGGGGTCGATCCTGGCACAGATACGCAGTATTTT
D: .; J: TRBJ2-1; size: .; V: TRBV29-1; CDR3: CSVAPTSYNEQFF; DNA: TGCAGCGTTGCCCCGACATCCTACAATGAGCAGTTCTTC
D: .; J: TRBJ2-5; size: .; V: TRBV28; CDR3: CASSLRRTQYF; DNA: TGTGCCAGCAGTTTACGTAGGACCCAGTACTTC
D: .; J: TRBJ1-2; size: .; V: TRBV5-4; CDR3: CASSSGLDGTNYGYTF; DNA: TGTGCCAGCAGCTCGGGTTTGGACGGAACTAACTATGGCTACACCTTC
D: .; J: TRBJ1-1; size: .; V: TRBV6-1; CDR3: CASSETFAPGVWAFF; DNA: TGTGCCAGCAGTGAAACATTTGCCCCAGGGGTATGGGCTTTCTTT
D: .; J: TRBJ2-7; size: .; V: TRBV14; CDR3: CASSQASSRMEYF; DNA: TGTGCCAGCAGCCAAGCCTCGTCCAGAATGGAGTACTTC
D: TRBD2; J: TRBJ2-1; size: .; V: TRBV4-1; CDR3: CASSYGRAGGPNEQFF; DNA: TGCGCCAGCAGCTATGGGCGAGCGGGAGGGCCTAATGAGCAGTTCTTC
D: .; J: TRBJ2-3; size: once; V: TRBV7-2; CDR3: CASSLGTPSTDTQYF; DNA: TGTGCCAGCAGCCTTGGGACTCCCAGCACAGATACGCAGTATTTT
D: .; J: TRBJ1-1; size: .; V: TRBV5-1; CDR3: CASRDTPYTEAFF; DNA: TGCGCCAGCAGAGACACTCCTTACACTGAAGCTTTCTTT
D: .; J: TRBJ2-1; size: few; V: TRBV28; CDR3: CASNRGPRDEQFF; DNA: TGTGCCAGCAATCGGGGTCCTAGGGATGAGCAGTTCTTC
D: TRBD2; J: TRBJ2-5; size: .; V: TRBV11-1; CDR3: CASSLTLGGETQYF; DNA: TGTGCCAGCAGCTTAACCCTGGGAGGGGAGACCCAGTACTTC
D: TRBD1; J: TRBJ1-1; size: once; V: TRBV14; CDR3: CASSHRDGTVLTEAFF; DNA: TGTGCCAGCAGCCACCGAGATGGGACAGTCCTAACTGAAGCTTTCTTT
D: .; J: TRBJ2-7; size: .; V: TRBV5-6; CDR3: CASSYTGTPGNEQYF; DNA: TGTGCCAGCAGTTATACCGGGACCCCTGGAAACGAGCAGTACTTC
D: .; J: TRBJ1-2; size: .; V: TRBV5-1; CDR3: CASSLLDGGYTF; DNA: TGCGCCAGCAGCTTGTTGGACGGTGGCTACACCTTC
D: TRBD1; J: TRBJ1-4; size: .; V: TRBV5-4; CDR3: CASSQGQGINEKLFF; DNA: TGTGCCAGCAGCCAGGGACAGGGGATTAATGAAAAACTGTTTTTT
D: TRBD1; J: TRBJ2-3; size: .; V: TRBV6-1; CDR3: CASSAGSTGIDTQYF; DNA: TGTGCCAGCAGTGCGGGCTCGACAGGGATAGATACGCAGTATTTT
D: .; J: TRBJ2-1; size: .; V: TRBV7-2; CDR3: CASSLDLENEQFF; DNA: TGTGCCAGCAGCTTAGACCTGGAGAATGAGCAGTTCTTC
D: TRBD1; J: TRBJ2-1; size: .; V: TRBV29-1; CDR3: CSVIKGQSSSYNEQFF; DNA: TGCAGCGTTATTAAGGGACAGTCAAGCTCCTACAATGAGCAGTTCTTC
D: .; J: TRBJ2-3; size: .; V: TRBV6-6; CDR3: CASTPIGGDTQYF; DNA: TGTGCCAGCACTCCAATCGGCGGAGATACGCAGTATTTT
D: .; J: TRBJ1-5; size: few; V: TRBV11-2; CDR3: CASSLEHPNSPQHF; DNA: TGTGCCAGCAGCTTAGAGCACCCTAATAGTCCCCAGCATTTT
D: .; J: TRBJ1-2; size: .; V: TRBV6-5; CDR3: CASKGHNNYGYTF; DNA: TGTGCCAGCAAGGGGCACAATAACTATGGCTACACCTTC
D: TRBD2; J: TRBJ2-3; size: .; V: TRBV28; CDR3: CASSRIRQLAGGADTQYF; DNA: TGTGCCAGCAGCCGAATAAGGCAGCTAGCGGGAGGAGCAGATACGCAGTATTTT
D: .; J: TRBJ2-5; size: .; V: TRBV18; CDR3: CASSQGTQETQYF; DNA: TGTGCCAGCTCACAAGGAACTCAAGAGACCCAGTACTTC
D: TRBD1; J: TRBJ1-3; size: few; V: TRBV7-2; CDR3: CASRRTQGERNTIYF; DNA: TGTGCCAGCAGGCGAACCCAGGGGGAGAGAAACACCATATATTTT
D: TRBD1; J: TRBJ2-3; size: .; V: TRBV6-5; CDR3: CASSYRTGPPTDTQYF; DNA: TGTGCCAGCAGTTACCGGACAGGGCCCCCGACAGATACGCAGTATTTT
D: TRBD2; J: TRBJ2-7; size: .; V: TRBV28; CDR3: CASSLPGGGVGYEQYF; DNA: TGTGCCAGCAGTTTACCCGGCGGGGGGGTTGGTTACGAGCAGTACTTC
D: .; J: TRBJ2-2; size: once; V: TRBV5-1; CDR3: CASRAAYSNTGELFF; DNA: TGCGCCAGCAGAGCAGCTTATTCGAACACCGGGGAGCTGTTTTTT
D: .; J: TRBJ2-1; size: .; V: TRBV7-2; CDR3: CASSFARRTYNEQFF; DNA: TGTGCCAGCAGCTTTGCGAGGAGGACCTACAATGAGCAGTTCTTC
D: .; J: TRBJ2-2; size: .; V: TRBV5-4; CDR3: CASTPRGRGDTGELFF; DNA: TGTGCCAGCACTCCTAGGGGCAGGGGAGACACCGGGGAGCTGTTTTTT
D: TRBD1; J: TRBJ2-2; size: .; V: TRBV29-1; CDR3: CSAGTGGGTGELFF; DNA: TGCAGCGCAGGGACAGGGGGCGGGACCGGGGAGCTGTTTTTT